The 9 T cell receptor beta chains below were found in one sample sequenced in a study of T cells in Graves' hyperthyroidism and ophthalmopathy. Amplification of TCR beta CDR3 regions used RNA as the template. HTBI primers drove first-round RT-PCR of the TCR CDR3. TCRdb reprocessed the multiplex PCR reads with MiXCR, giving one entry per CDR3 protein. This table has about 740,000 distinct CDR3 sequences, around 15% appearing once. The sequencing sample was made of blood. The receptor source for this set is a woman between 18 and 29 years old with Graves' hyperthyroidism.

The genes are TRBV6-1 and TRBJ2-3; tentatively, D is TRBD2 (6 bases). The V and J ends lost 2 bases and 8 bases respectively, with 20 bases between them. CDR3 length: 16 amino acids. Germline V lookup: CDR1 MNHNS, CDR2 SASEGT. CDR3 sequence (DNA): TGTGCCAGCAGTGAAAGATCTCAGGTGGGGCGGGGTACGCAGTATTTT. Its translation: CASSERSQVGRGTQYF.

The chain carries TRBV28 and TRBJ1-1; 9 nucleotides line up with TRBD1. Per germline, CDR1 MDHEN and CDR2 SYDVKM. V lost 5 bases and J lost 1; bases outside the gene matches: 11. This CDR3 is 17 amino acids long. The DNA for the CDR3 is TGTGCCAGCAGTGGAGTCGGGACAGGGTTTGGGAACACTGAAGCTTTCTTT. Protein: CASSGVGTGFGNTEAFF.

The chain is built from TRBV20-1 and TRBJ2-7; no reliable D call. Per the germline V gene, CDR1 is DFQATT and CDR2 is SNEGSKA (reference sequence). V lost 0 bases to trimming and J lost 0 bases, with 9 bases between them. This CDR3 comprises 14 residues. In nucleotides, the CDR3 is TGCAGTGCTAGAGATCTGGCTAGCTCCTACGAGCAGTACTTC. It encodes CSARDLASSYEQYF.

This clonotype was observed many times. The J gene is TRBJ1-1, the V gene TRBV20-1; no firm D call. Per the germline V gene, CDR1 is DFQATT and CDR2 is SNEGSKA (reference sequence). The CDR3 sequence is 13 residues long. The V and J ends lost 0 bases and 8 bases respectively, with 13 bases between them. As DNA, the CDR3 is TGCAGTGCTAGAGAGACCGCGTCACAAGAAGCTTTCTTT. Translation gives CSARETASQEAFF.

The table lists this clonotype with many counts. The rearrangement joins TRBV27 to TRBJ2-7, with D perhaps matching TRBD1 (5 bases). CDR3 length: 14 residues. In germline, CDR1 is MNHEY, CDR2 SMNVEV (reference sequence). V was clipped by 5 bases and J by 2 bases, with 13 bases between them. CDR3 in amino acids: CASSPPTEPYEQYF. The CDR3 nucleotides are TGTGCCAGCAGTCCCCCGACAGAGCCCTACGAGCAGTACTTC.

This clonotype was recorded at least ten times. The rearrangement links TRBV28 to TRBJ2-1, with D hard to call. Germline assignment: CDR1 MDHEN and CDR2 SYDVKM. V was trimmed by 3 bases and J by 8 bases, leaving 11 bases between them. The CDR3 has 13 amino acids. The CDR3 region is CASSFRHVDEQFF. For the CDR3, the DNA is TGTGCCAGCAGTTTTAGACATGTAGATGAGCAGTTCTTC. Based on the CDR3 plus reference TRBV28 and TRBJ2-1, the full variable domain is DVKVTQSSRYLVKRTGEKVFLECVQDMDHENMFWYRQDPGLGLRLIYFSYDVKMKEKGDIPEGYSVSREKKERFSLILESASTNQTSMYLCASSFRHVDEQFFGPGTRLTVL.

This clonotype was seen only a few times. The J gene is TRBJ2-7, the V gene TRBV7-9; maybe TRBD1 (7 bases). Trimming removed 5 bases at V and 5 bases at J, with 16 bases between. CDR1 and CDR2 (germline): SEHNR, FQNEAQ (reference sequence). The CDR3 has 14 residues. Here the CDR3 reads CASSQTGEVDEQYF. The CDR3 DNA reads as TGTGCCAGCAGCCAAACAGGGGAGGTGGACGAGCAGTACTTC.

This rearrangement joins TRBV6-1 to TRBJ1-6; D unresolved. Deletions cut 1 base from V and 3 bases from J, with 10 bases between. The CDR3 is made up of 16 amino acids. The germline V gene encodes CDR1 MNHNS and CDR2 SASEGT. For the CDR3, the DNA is TGTGCCAGCAGTGAAGGGGCCAGCTTCTATAATTCACCCCTCCACTTT. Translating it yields CASSEGASFYNSPLHF.

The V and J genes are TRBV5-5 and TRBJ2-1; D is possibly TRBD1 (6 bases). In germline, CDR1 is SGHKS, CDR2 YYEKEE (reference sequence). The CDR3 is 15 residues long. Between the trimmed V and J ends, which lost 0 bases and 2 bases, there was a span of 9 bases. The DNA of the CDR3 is TGTGCCAGCAGCTTGGAGGGGGTGCCCTACAATGAGCAGTTCTTC. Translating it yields CASSLEGVPYNEQFF.